The next 7 T cell receptor beta chains were all read from a single sample in a study of early T cells in non-severe SARS-CoV-2 infection. TCRdb recomputed calls from the 5' RACE reads with MiXCR, one row per CDR3 protein. Among approximately 70,000 distinct CDR3 sequences, 9% to 15% were seen once, and the ten largest hold 15% to 17%. Sequenced here: whole blood, sampled at baseline. These receptors were obtained from an adult who was a healthcare worker with PCR-confirmed SARS-CoV-2 infection or an uninfected control (not recorded which). The donor label of this sample is uncertain.

The sample holds many counts of this clonotype. The rearrangement joins TRBV15 to TRBJ2-3; the D is unclear. This CDR3 is 17 amino acids long. Trimming removed 2 bases at V and 1 base at J, with 16 bases between. Germline-derived CDR1 and CDR2 are LNHNV and YYDKDF (reference sequence). The CDR3 is CATSRMTLLAGTDTQYF. CDR3 sequence (DNA): TGTGCCACCAGCAGAATGACTCTATTGGCTGGCACAGATACGCAGTATTTT.

The chain has TRBV24-1 and TRBJ1-1; 8 nucleotides match TRBD1. The CDR3 totals 13 residues. The V gene end was trimmed by 7 bases and the J gene end by 2 bases; junction bases not matched to a gene: 2. Germline lookup yields CDR1 KGHDR and CDR2 SFDVKD. The CDR3 spells CATRQGANTEAFF. The CDR3 bases are TGTGCCACCAGGCAGGGGGCTAACACTGAAGCTTTCTTT.

The chain joins TRBV30 to TRBJ2-2, with unresolved D. The CDR3 is 11 amino acids. CDR1 is GTSNPN, CDR2 SVGIG, per germline (reference sequence). V lost 2 bases to trimming and J lost 7 bases, with 5 bases between them. The DNA of the CDR3 is TGTGCCTGGAGTCCCTTCGGGGAGCTGTTTTTT. It translates to CAWSPFGELFF.

This clonotype was counted between two and nine times. The chain combines TRBV7-9 with TRBJ1-5; D is ambiguous. The CDR3 has 13 residues. Germline assignment: CDR1 SEHNR and CDR2 FQNEAQ (reference sequence). With 5 bases removed from V and 4 bases from J, the gap between germline ends came to 9 bases. CDR3 sequence (DNA): TGTGCCAGCAGCCCTCTGTTGAATCAGCCCCAGCATTTT. Translated, it gives CASSPLLNQPQHF. Using reference TRBV7-9 and TRBJ1-5 for the parts outside the CDR3, the full variable domain is DTGVSQNPRHKITKRGQNVTFRCDPISEHNRLYWYRQTLGQGPEFLTYFQNEAQLEKSRLLSDRFSAERPKGSFSTLEIQRTEQGDSAMYLCASSPLLNQPQHFGDGTRLSIL.

This clonotype occurred a few times. The rearrangement joins TRBV2 to TRBJ1-6, with D possibly being TRBD1 (5 bases). Germline loops: CDR1 SNHLY, CDR2 FYNNEI. V was trimmed by 9 bases and J by 0 bases, leaving 9 bases between them. The CDR3 totals 14 residues. The CDR3 DNA reads TGTGCCAGACGACAGTTCTCCTATAATTCACCCCTCCACTTT. Translation gives CARRQFSYNSPLHF. Using reference TRBV2 and TRBJ1-6 for the parts outside the CDR3, the full variable domain is EPEVTQTPSHQVTQMGQEVILRCVPISNHLYFYWYRQILGQKVEFLVSFYNNEISEKSEIFDDQFSVERPDGSNFTLKIRSTKLEDSAMYFCARRQFSYNSPLHFGNGTRLTVT.

This clonotype occurred a few times. The gene calls are TRBV6-9 and TRBJ2-3; D gene ambiguous. The germline CDR1 and CDR2 sequences are MNHGY and SVAAGI. V was pared by 2 bases and J by 0 bases, with 12 bases between. CDR3 size: 16 residues. CDR3 region: CASSYMGLRSTDTQYF. The DNA for the CDR3 is TGTGCCAGCAGTTATATGGGCTTAAGGAGCACAGATACGCAGTATTTT.

The chain recombines TRBV6-5 with TRBJ1-2, with 7 nucleotides matching TRBD1. This CDR3 region has 11 residues. Per germline, CDR1 MNHEY and CDR2 SVGAGI. The ends lost 7 bases at V and 4 bases at J; junction bases unmatched: 0. DNA for the CDR3: TGTGCCAGCACAGGGGGCTATGGCTACACCTTC. Its protein is CASTGGYGYTF.